This passage covers 11 T cell receptor beta chains from one sample sequenced in a study of cytomegalovirus exposure and HLA in healthy donors. PCR amplification relied on 60 Vbeta primers (plus 13 Jbeta primers). Clones were sequenced by immunoSEQ multiplex PCR, and TCRdb holds only the in-frame ones, with some missing. The sample holds 150,000 or so clones, around 82% seen once. The sequencing sample was made of PBMCs. The receptors derive from a man aged 45-65 years in good health and CMV-seronegative.

A few counts support this clone. The chain joins TRBV6-1 to TRBJ1-4; TRBD1 agrees at 11 bases. The CDR3 contains 15 residues. V gave up 6 bases and J gave up 6 bases; unmatched junction bases: 6. Germline CDR1 is MNHNS and CDR2 is SASEGT. The CDR3: CASSPGQGAYEKLFF. Written as DNA, the CDR3 is TGTGCCAGCAGCCCCGGACAGGGGGCCTATGAAAAACTGTTTTTT.

The V gene is TRBV11-1, the J gene TRBJ1-4; D is unresolved. Germline V lookup: CDR1 SGHAT, CDR2 FQDESV (reference sequence). The CDR3 totals 14 residues. The ends were cut back, 5 bases at V and 0 bases at J, with 7 bases in the middle. The CDR3 bases are TGTGCCAGCAGCCAGGATCCAACTAATGAAAAACTGTTTTTT. It encodes CASSQDPTNEKLFF.

The chain has TRBV5-1 and TRBJ2-6, with TRBD1 identical over 9 bases. Germline-derived CDR1 and CDR2 are SGHRS and YFSETQ. The V and J ends lost 4 bases and 0 bases, in that order; junction bases with no gene match: 5. This CDR3 has 17 residues. For the CDR3, the DNA is TGCGCCAGCAGCGCGGGACAGGGTAGCTCTGGGGCCAACGTCCTGACTTTC. Its protein is CASSAGQGSSGANVLTF.

A few counts support this clone. The V gene is TRBV6-1, the J gene TRBJ1-3; 7 nucleotides line up with TRBD1. The CDR3 runs to 15 residues. Germline V gene sequence: CDR1 MNHNS, CDR2 SASEGT. V gave up 2 bases and J gave up 9 bases; unmatched junction bases: 10. CDR3 sequence (DNA): TGTGCCAGCAGTGAACAGGGGGTGGTGTCCCGCACCATATATTTT. Protein: CASSEQGVVSRTIYF.

The rearrangement links TRBV29-1 to TRBJ1-1; 9 positions agree with TRBD1. With V trimmed by 7 bases and J by 3 bases, 9 bases remained unmatched. Germline CDR1 and CDR2: SQVTM and ANQGSEA. CDR3 size: 14 residues. CDR3 in amino acids: CSGRTGEYDTEAFF. In DNA, the CDR3 is TGCAGCGGACGGACAGGGGAGTACGACACTGAAGCTTTCTTT.

This clone was recorded once. This chain uses TRBV2 with TRBJ1-2; D uncertain. CDR3 length: 14 residues. Trimming removed 10 bases from V and 3 bases from J, with 18 bases in between. CDR1 and CDR2 from the germline V gene are SNHLY and FYNNEI. The CDR3 nucleotides read TGTGCCACTAAGCGCGGGGATCAAGACTATGGCTACACCTTC. It yields the protein CATKRGDQDYGYTF.

This chain connects TRBV5-8 to TRBJ2-2, with 9 nucleotides matching TRBD2. The CDR3 is made up of 17 amino acids. CDR1 is SGHTS, CDR2 YDEGEE, per germline. V shed 0 bases, J shed 5 bases, and the junction held 8 bases outside the gene matches. This CDR3 reads CASSLVGGGAWTGELFF. Written as DNA, the CDR3 is TGTGCCAGCAGCTTGGTCGGCGGGGGGGCTTGGACCGGGGAGCTGTTTTTT.

This chain links TRBV6-5 with TRBJ2-3; D is perhaps TRBD1 (6 bases). Germline CDR1 MNHEY, CDR2 SVGAGI. This CDR3 is 16 amino acids long. V was clipped by 0 bases and J by 4 bases, with 14 bases between them. In nucleotides, the CDR3 is TGTGCCAGCAGTTACTCTTCAGGGGACAAGCCAGATACGCAGTATTTT. Protein product: CASSYSSGDKPDTQYF.

The V and J genes are TRBV5-1 and TRBJ2-7, with 10 bases fitting TRBD2. The CDR3 consists of 16 residues. Germline CDR1 and CDR2: SGHRS and YFSETQ. Trimming cost V 0 bases and J 3 bases; bases outside gene matches: 6. This CDR3 is CASSLAAVAGGYEQYF. DNA for the CDR3: TGCGCCAGCAGCTTGGCCGCGGTAGCGGGGGGCTACGAGCAGTACTTC.

This chain uses TRBV29-1 with TRBJ2-7, with D possibly TRBD1 on 7 matching bases. In germline, CDR1 is SQVTM, CDR2 ANQGSEA. V lost 6 bases and J 7 bases, leaving 16 bases between the germline ends. There are 12 residues in the CDR3. The CDR3 region is CSVGRQGEEQYF. CDR3 nucleotides: TGCAGCGTGGGGAGGCAGGGGGAAGAGCAGTACTTC.

V and J are TRBV14 and TRBJ2-1; possible D gene TRBD2, 6 bases. V was cut by 0 bases and J by 3 bases, with 9 bases left in between. The CDR3 has 15 residues. Germline values: CDR1 SGHDN, CDR2 FVKESK. CDR3 DNA: TGTGCCAGCAGCCAAGACGGGAGAAACTACAATGAGCAGTTCTTC. It codes for CASSQDGRNYNEQFF. The full variable domain, completed using reference TRBV14 and TRBJ2-1, is EAGVTQFPSHSVIEKGQTVTLRCDPISGHDNLYWYRRVMGKEIKFLLHFVKESKQDESGMPNNRFLAERTGGTYSTLKVQPAELEDSGVYFCASSQDGRNYNEQFFGPGTRLTVL.